This record covers a single TCR beta chain. This sample is drawn from a study of blood T cell repertoires in COVID-19. In Seattle, patients joined the study during active infection and were tracked longitudinally. Authors' data handling: From reference gene primer amplification, estimates of nucleated cell counts were derived. The protocol was immunoSEQ multiplex PCR, while the TCRdb copy is restricted to in-frame clones and leaves out a portion. V and J calls and clone size are as listed in that table; D and trimming were resolved from the DNA. The sample contains about 360,000 clones, approximately 86% of which appear only once. J lost 1 base, V lost 11 bases, and 8 bases had no gene match. The length of the CDR3 is 14 residues. The V gene's germline CDR1 is ENHRY and CDR2 SYGVKD.

The sequence came from a woman aged 55-75 years with COVID-19, enrolled during active disease. The V and J genes are TRBV10-3 and TRBJ2-7, with 10 bases aligning to TRBD2. Sequencing was performed on peripheral blood. Here the CDR3 DNA reads TGTGCCGCACGACCGGGACTAGCGTCCTACGAGCAGTACTTC. It is translated as CAARPGLASYEQYF.